The 16 T cell receptor beta chains listed next were all sequenced from one sample in a study of metastatic and nonmetastatic thyroid tumors. Via MiXCR, TCRdb re-called the PCR reads. Of about 16,000 clones in the sample, 22% were seen once. Nobody among the patients had been given any treatment before thyroid surgery. Sequencing was done on a sample of adjacent normal tissue. Source of these receptors: a female donor with papillary thyroid cancer or a benign thyroid nodule (not recorded which). Some clones in this sample may be carry-over from other donors' samples.

The V and J genes are TRBV7-2 and TRBJ2-6; no firm D call. The CDR3 totals 17 residues. Germline assignment: CDR1 SGHTA and CDR2 FQGNSA. Trimming left V 0 bases short and J 0 bases short, with 9 bases between. The CDR3 DNA is TGTGCCAGCAGCTTAGCCGGTACTCCCTCTGGGGCCAACGTCCTGACTTTC. This encodes CASSLAGTPSGANVLTF.

The rearrangement links TRBV3-1 to TRBJ2-3, with D unresolved. The CDR3 is made up of 14 amino acids. Per the germline V gene, CDR1 is LGHDT and CDR2 is YNNKEL (reference sequence). V was shortened by 4 bases and J by 5 bases, with 13 bases between the two germline ends. The chain's CDR3 is CASSLTAGGDTQYF. Written as DNA, the CDR3 is TGTGCCAGCAGCCTGACCGCAGGCGGAGATACGCAGTATTTT.

This clone has only a few counts. A much larger clonotype is one base distant, so this may be a read error. The J gene is TRBJ2-2, the V gene TRBV28; D call uncertain. The CDR3 sequence is 15 residues long. The V gene's germline CDR1 is MDHEN and CDR2 SYDVKM. V dropped 8 bases and J dropped 5 bases, with 18 bases sitting between them. CDR3 coding DNA: TGTGCCAGCCTCCTGGATACCCTAGAGACCGGGGAGCTGTTTTTT. It specifies CASLLDTLETGELFF.

Of note for this clone: Being one base from a much bigger clone, this may be a read error. J is TRBJ1-2 and V is TRBV3-1; D is perhaps TRBD1 (5 bases). Germline assignment: CDR1 LGHDT and CDR2 YNNKEL (reference sequence). The ends were cut back, 8 bases at V and 5 bases at J, with 15 bases in the middle. The CDR3 is 13 residues long. CDR3 DNA: TGTGCCAGCGGCTCCTCCGGGACGTATGGCTACACCTTC. It translates to CASGSSGTYGYTF.

This clone was counted a single time. This sequence joins TRBV20-1 and TRBJ2-5; 8 bases map to TRBD1. Per germline, CDR1 DFQATT and CDR2 SNEGSKA (reference sequence). Losses at the gene ends were 6 bases for V and 0 bases for J; bases not matched to a gene: 12. The CDR3 has 16 residues. CDR3 protein: CSAGLTGDRYQETQYF. The CDR3 bases are TGCAGTGCCGGACTGACAGGGGACCGATACCAAGAGACCCAGTACTTC.

In this sample, this clone turned up many times. V usage is TRBV27 and J usage is TRBJ2-7; 8 bases match TRBD1. There are 13 residues in the CDR3. Germline CDR1 MNHEY, CDR2 SMNVEV (reference sequence). Trimming removed 6 bases from V and 3 bases from J; junction bases left unmatched: 4. The CDR3 DNA follows: TGTGCCAGCAGATACGGACAGGGCTACGAGCAGTACTTC. Translation: CASRYGQGYEQYF.

The rearrangement joins TRBV24-1 to TRBJ1-2; 8 bases line up with TRBD1. The CDR3 runs 15 residues. Trimming took 4 bases from V and 6 from J; bases not matched to a gene: 9. The germline CDR1 and CDR2 sequences are KGHDR and SFDVKD. This chain's CDR3 is CATSDSGGPDNGYTF. CDR3 sequence (DNA): TGTGCCACCAGTGACTCAGGGGGCCCTGACAATGGCTACACCTTC.

This clone was picked up many times. The chain combines TRBV24-1 with TRBJ2-3; unclear D gene. The germline gives CDR1 KGHDR, CDR2 SFDVKD. V gave up 5 bases and J gave up 0 bases, with 8 bases separating them. The CDR3 has 14 residues. The CDR3: CATSVDTSTDTQYF. In DNA, the CDR3 is TGTGCCACCAGTGTCGATACTAGCACAGATACGCAGTATTTT.

This clone was picked up a small number of times. The gene calls are TRBV6-1 and TRBJ2-3; a weak D match, TRBD2 (5 bases). This CDR3 has 15 amino acids. Germline V lookup: CDR1 MNHNS, CDR2 SASEGT. The ends were cut back, 5 bases at V and 4 bases at J, with 16 bases in the middle. CDR3 bases: TGTGCCAGCAGTCCGGTTGGTGGTAGCGCAGATACGCAGTATTTT. It specifies CASSPVGGSADTQYF.

The gene calls are TRBV2 and TRBJ2-5; 9 bases map to TRBD2. Germline-derived CDR1 and CDR2 are SNHLY and FYNNEI. Trimming cost V 5 bases and J 4 bases; bases outside gene matches: 11. This CDR3 has 16 amino acids. The CDR3 bases are TGTGCCAGCAGTCCCGATAGCGGGGGAGGGAGAGAGACCCAGTACTTC. This gives the protein CASSPDSGGGRETQYF.

The chain combines TRBV3-1 with TRBJ1-1; 9 nucleotides agree with TRBD1. The CDR3 is made up of 14 amino acids. From germline, CDR1 is LGHDT and CDR2 YNNKEL (reference sequence). The ends lost 3 bases at V and 1 base at J; junction bases unmatched: 0. CDR3 amino acids: CASSQTGGNTEAFF. CDR3 in DNA: TGTGCCAGCAGCCAGACAGGGGGGAACACTGAAGCTTTCTTT.

This clone was detected a few times. V usage is TRBV20-1 and J usage is TRBJ2-7; no clear D. CDR1 DFQATT and CDR2 SNEGSKA come from the germline V gene (reference sequence). Trimming removed 1 base from V and 2 bases from J, with 3 bases in between. The CDR3 sequence is 11 residues long. CDR3 nucleotide sequence: TGCAGTGCTAGAGGGCCCTACGAGCAGTACTTC. Translated, it gives CSARGPYEQYF.

On this clone itself: Sequence at one end of the junction differs from germline and may be a read error. J is TRBJ1-5 and V is TRBV6-1; 7 bases are shared with TRBD1. Germline CDR1 is MNHNS and CDR2 is SASEGT. The CDR3 is 14 amino acids. The CDR3 loop reads CASRSETGNHPQHF. The CDR3 nucleotides read TGTGCCAGCAGATCAGAGACAGGGAATCATCCCCAGCATTTT.

The chain joins TRBV5-1 to TRBJ1-2; D remains ambiguous. This CDR3 comprises 17 residues. The germline gives CDR1 SGHRS, CDR2 YFSETQ. V was shortened by 1 base and J by 1 base, with 17 bases between the two germline ends. CDR3 DNA: TGCGCCAGCAGCTTGATGGCTACGGTACGTAATAACTATGGCTACACCTTC. Translated, it gives CASSLMATVRNNYGYTF.

The chain recombines TRBV19 with TRBJ2-7, with a weak D call TRBD1 (6 bases). Between the trimmed V and J ends, which lost 5 bases and 1 base, there was a span of 9 bases. Germline V gene lookup returns CDR1 LNHDA and CDR2 SQIVND (reference sequence). CDR3 size: 13 residues. The CDR3 is CASSSGQSYEQYF. Here the CDR3 DNA reads TGTGCCAGTAGTTCCGGACAGTCCTACGAGCAGTACTTC.

This clone was observed a handful of times. The chain links TRBV20-1 to TRBJ2-1; perhaps TRBD2 as D (6 bases). CDR1 is DFQATT, CDR2 SNEGSKA, per germline (reference sequence). V lost 3 bases and J 3 bases, leaving 12 bases between the germline ends. The CDR3 loop spans 14 amino acids. This CDR3 is CSASIGRLYNEQFF. DNA of the CDR3: TGCAGTGCTAGTATCGGGAGACTCTACAATGAGCAGTTCTTC.